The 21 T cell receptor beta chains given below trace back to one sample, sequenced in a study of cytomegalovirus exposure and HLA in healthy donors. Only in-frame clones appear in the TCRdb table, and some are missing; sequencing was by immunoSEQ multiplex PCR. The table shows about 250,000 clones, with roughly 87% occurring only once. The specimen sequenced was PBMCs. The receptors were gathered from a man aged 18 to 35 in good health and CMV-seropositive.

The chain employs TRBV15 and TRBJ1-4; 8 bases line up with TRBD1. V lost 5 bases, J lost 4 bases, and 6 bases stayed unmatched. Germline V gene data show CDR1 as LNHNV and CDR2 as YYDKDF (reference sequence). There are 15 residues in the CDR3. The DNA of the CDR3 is TGTGCCACCAGCCGTGACAGGGGTCATAATGAAAAACTGTTTTTT. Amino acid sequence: CATSRDRGHNEKLFF.

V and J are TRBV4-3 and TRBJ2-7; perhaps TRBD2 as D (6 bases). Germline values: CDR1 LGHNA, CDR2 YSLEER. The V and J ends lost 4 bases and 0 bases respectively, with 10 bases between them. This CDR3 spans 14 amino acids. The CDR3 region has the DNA TGCGCCAGCAGCCCGGCGGGAACCTCCTACGAGCAGTACTTC. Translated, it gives CASSPAGTSYEQYF.

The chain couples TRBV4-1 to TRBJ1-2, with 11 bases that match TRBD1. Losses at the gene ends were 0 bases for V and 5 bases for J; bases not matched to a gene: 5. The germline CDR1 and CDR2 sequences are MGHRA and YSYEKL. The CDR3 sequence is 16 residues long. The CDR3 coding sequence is TGCGCCAGCAGCCAAGACCTGGACAGGGGGCCATATGGCTACACCTTC. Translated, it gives CASSQDLDRGPYGYTF.

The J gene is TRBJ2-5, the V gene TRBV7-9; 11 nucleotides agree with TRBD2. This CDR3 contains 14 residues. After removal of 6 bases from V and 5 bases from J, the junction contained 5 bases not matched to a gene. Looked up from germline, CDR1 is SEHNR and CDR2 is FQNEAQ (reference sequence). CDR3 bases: TGTGCCAGCAGTAGCGGGAGGGCCGGGGAGACCCAGTACTTC. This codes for CASSSGRAGETQYF.

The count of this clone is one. The CDR3: CASSAGQGNTEAFF. The DNA for the CDR3 is TGTGCCAGCAGCGCGGGCCAGGGGAACACTGAAGCTTTCTTT. V and J are TRBV7-6 and TRBJ1-1, with a tentative D call TRBD1 (5 bases). This CDR3 is built from 14 residues. V lost 5 bases to trimming and J lost 1 base, with 11 bases between them. Germline V gives CDR1 SGHVS, CDR2 FNYEAQ.

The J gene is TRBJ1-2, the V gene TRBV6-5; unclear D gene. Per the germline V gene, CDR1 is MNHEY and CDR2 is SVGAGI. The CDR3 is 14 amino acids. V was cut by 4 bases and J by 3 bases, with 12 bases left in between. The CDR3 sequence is CASSSREAYYGYTF. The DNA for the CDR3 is TGTGCCAGCAGTTCTCGGGAGGCCTACTATGGCTACACCTTC.

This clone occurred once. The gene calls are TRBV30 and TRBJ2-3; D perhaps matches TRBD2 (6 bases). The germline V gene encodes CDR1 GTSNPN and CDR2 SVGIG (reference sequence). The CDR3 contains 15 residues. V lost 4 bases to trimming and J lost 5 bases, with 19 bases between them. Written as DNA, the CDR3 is TGTGCCTGGACGGTAGCGGATAGGTGGGGAGATACGCAGTATTTT. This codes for CAWTVADRWGDTQYF.

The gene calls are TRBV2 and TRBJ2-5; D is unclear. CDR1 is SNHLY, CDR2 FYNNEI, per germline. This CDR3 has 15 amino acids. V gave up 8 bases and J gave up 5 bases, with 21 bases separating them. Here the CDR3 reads CASSWTLESGETQYF. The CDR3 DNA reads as TGTGCCAGCTCATGGACCCTCGAGTCTGGCGAGACCCAGTACTTC.

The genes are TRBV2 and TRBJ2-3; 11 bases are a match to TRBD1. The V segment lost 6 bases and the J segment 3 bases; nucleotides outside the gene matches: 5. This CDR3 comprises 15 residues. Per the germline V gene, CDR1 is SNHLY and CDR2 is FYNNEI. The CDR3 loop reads CASRRTGGSTDTQYF. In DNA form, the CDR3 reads TGTGCCAGCAGACGGACAGGGGGCAGTACAGATACGCAGTATTTT.

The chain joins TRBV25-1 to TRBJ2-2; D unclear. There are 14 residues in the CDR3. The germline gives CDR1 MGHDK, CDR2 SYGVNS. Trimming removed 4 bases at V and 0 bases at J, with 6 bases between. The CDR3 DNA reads TGTGCCAGCAGTGTGACAACGAACACCGGGGAGCTGTTTTTT. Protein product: CASSVTTNTGELFF.

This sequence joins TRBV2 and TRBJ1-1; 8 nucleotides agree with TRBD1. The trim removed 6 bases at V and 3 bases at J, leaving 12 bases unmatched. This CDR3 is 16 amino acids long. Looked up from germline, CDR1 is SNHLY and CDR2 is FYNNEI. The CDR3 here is CASRFRDRWGDTEAFF. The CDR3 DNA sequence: TGTGCCAGCAGGTTCCGGGACAGGTGGGGGGACACTGAAGCTTTCTTT.

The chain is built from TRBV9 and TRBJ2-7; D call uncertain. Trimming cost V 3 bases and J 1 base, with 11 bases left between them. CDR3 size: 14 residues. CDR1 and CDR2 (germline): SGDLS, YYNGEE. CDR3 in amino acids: CASSARLDSYEQYF. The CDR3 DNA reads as TGTGCCAGCAGCGCCCGTTTAGATTCCTACGAGCAGTACTTC.

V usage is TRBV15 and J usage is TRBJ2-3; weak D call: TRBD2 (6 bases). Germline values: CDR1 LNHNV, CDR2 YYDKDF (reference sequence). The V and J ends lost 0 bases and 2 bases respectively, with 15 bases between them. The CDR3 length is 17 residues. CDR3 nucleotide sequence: TGTGCCACCAGCAGAGATCCTAGCCGGAGGGTCACAGATACGCAGTATTTT. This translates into CATSRDPSRRVTDTQYF.

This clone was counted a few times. Written as DNA, the CDR3 is TGTGCCAGCAGTGATAACTATGGCTACACCTTC. Its translation: CASSDNYGYTF. This chain links TRBV2 with TRBJ1-2; D call uncertain. Looked up from germline, CDR1 is SNHLY and CDR2 is FYNNEI. This CDR3 has 11 amino acids. V lost 3 bases and J lost 1, with 0 bases in between.

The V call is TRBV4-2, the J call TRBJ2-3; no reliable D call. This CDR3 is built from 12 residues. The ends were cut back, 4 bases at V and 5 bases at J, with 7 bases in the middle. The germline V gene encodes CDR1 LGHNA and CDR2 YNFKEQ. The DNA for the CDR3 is TGTGCCAGCAGCCCGTCCTTAGATACGCAGTATTTT. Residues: CASSPSLDTQYF.

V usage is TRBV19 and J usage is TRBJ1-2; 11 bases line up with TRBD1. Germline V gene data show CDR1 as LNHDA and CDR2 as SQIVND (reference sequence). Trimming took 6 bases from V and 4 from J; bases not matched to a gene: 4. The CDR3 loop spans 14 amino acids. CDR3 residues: CASRRDRGTYGYTF. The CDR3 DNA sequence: TGTGCCAGTAGAAGGGACAGGGGGACCTATGGCTACACCTTC.

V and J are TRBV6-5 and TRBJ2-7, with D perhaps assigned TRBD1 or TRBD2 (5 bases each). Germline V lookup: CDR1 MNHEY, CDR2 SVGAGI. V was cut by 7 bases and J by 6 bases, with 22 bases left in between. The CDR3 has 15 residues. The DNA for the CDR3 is TGTGCCAGCACCTTCAACCGTGGGACGAGTGGCGAGCAGTACTTC. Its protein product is CASTFNRGTSGEQYF.

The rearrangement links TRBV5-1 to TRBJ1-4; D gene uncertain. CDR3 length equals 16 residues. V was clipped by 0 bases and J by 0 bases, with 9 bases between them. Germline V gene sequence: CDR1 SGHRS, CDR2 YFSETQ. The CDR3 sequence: CASSLGSRATNEKLFF. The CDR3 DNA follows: TGCGCCAGCAGCTTGGGCAGCCGTGCAACTAATGAAAAACTGTTTTTT.

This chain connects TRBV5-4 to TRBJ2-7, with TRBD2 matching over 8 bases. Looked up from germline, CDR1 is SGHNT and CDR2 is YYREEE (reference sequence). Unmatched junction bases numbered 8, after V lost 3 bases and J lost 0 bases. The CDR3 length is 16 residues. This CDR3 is CASSSGSGKSSYEQYF. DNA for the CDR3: TGTGCCAGCAGCTCTGGTAGCGGGAAGAGCTCCTACGAGCAGTACTTC.

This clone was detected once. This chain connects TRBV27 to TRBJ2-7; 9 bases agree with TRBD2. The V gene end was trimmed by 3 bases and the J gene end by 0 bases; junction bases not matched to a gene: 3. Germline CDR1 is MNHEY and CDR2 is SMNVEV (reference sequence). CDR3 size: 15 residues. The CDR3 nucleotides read TGTGCCAGCAGTTTTAGTAGCGGGGGCTCCTACGAGCAGTACTTC. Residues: CASSFSSGGSYEQYF.

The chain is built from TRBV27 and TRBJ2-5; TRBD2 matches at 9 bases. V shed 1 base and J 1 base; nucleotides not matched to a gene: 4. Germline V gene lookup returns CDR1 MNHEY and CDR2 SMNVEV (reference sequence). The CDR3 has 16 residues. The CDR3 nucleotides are TGTGCCAGCAGTTTATTAGCGGGAGATCGCCAAGAGACCCAGTACTTC. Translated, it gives CASSLLAGDRQETQYF.